One sample yielded the 4 T cell receptor beta chains listed below, sequenced in a study of blood T cell repertoires in COVID-19. The data were produced by immunoSEQ multiplex PCR, yet TCRdb's version contains in-frame clones alone and is incomplete. The sample contains some 230,000 clones, roughly 84% of which appear only once. Material: peripheral blood. The origin of the receptors is a woman aged 50 to 60 with acute or convalescent COVID-19.

The chain carries TRBV30 and TRBJ2-3; 10 bases fit TRBD2. Germline V lookup: CDR1 GTSNPN, CDR2 SVGIG (reference sequence). CDR3 length: 14 residues. V shed 3 bases and J 2 bases; nucleotides not matched to a gene: 2. CDR3 sequence: CAWRLAGYTDTQYF. Written as DNA, the CDR3 is TGTGCCTGGAGACTAGCGGGATACACAGATACGCAGTATTTT.

A single count supports this clone. CDR3 in amino acids: CASSVGASGDPQYF. In DNA form, the CDR3 reads TGTGCCAGCAGCGTAGGGGCTAGCGGGGATCCCCAGTACTTC. The chain has TRBV9 and TRBJ2-5, with TRBD2 identical over 9 bases. The V and J ends lost 0 bases and 9 bases, in that order; junction bases with no gene match: 6. The CDR3 totals 14 residues. Germline values: CDR1 SGDLS, CDR2 YYNGEE.

V usage is TRBV30 and J usage is TRBJ2-7, with 7 bases lining up with TRBD2. The length of the CDR3 is 14 residues. From germline, CDR1 is GTSNPN and CDR2 SVGIG (reference sequence). CDR3 sequence (DNA): TGTGCGGGGGGGGACGGTAGAGAAGGGATCGGGCAGTACTTC. Protein product: CAGGDGREGIGQYF. The full variable domain, with the rest looked up from reference TRBV30 and TRBJ2-7, is SQTIHQWPATLVQPVGSPLSLECTVEGTSNPNLYWYRQAAGRGLQLLFYSVGIGQISSEVPQNLSASRPQDRQFILSSKKLLLSDSGFYLCAGGDGREGIGQYFGPGTRLTVT.

The chain couples TRBV10-3 to TRBJ2-7; TRBD1 is a possible D gene (6 bases). Germline values: CDR1 ENHRY, CDR2 SYGVKD. Trimming shortened V by 6 bases and J by 3 bases, and 12 bases separated the two germline ends. The CDR3 is 13 residues long. CDR3 sequence reads: CAIRSQGHYEQYF. CDR3 in DNA: TGTGCCATCAGGTCGCAGGGGCACTACGAGCAGTACTTC.